The 23 T cell receptor beta chains in this list originate from one sample, sequenced in a study of tumor-infiltrating lymphocytes in oesophageal squamous cell carcinoma. TCRdb itself ran the PCR reads through MiXCR, one entry per CDR3 protein. The sample holds 9,000 or so distinct CDR3 sequences, roughly two thirds seen once. Sequenced sample: esophageal tumor tissue. The receptors here all came from a female donor with esophageal squamous cell carcinoma.

In DNA form, the CDR3 reads TGTGCCAGTAGTATCGTGGCCAGCGGGGGCTACAATGAGCAGTTCTTC. As protein: CASSIVASGGYNEQFF. The genes are TRBV19 and TRBJ2-1; the match to TRBD2 covers 8 bases. The CDR3 sequence is 16 residues long. V was clipped by 3 bases and J by 3 bases; unmatched bases: 7. CDR1 is LNHDA, CDR2 SQIVND, per germline (reference sequence).

This rearrangement joins TRBV7-2 to TRBJ2-1, with 9 bases identical to TRBD1. The J call may be incorrect, as the DNA end agrees better with TRBJ1-2. Germline CDR1 SGHTA, CDR2 FQGNSA. The CDR3 loop spans 16 amino acids. This CDR3 is CASSLVQGAHNYGYTF. The CDR3 DNA follows: TGTGCCAGCAGCTTAGTACAGGGGGCTCATAACTATGGCTACACCTTC.

The chain recombines TRBV28 with TRBJ2-5; TRBD1 matches 8 bases. The better agreement between TRBJ2-7 and the DNA end casts doubt on the J call. CDR1 is MDHEN, CDR2 SYDVKM, per germline. CDR3 length equals 14 residues. CDR3 nucleotide sequence: TGTGCCAGCAGTGTGACAGGGGCCCCCTACGAGCAGTACTTC. This codes for CASSVTGAPYEQYF.

The V and J genes are TRBV27 and TRBJ2-3, with D tentatively TRBD2 (5 bases). This CDR3 is 16 amino acids long. The V end was cut by 4 bases, the J end by 0 bases, with 14 bases between. CDR1 MNHEY and CDR2 SMNVEV come from the germline V gene (reference sequence). CDR3 coding DNA: TGTGCCAGCAGTTCGAGAGCGGTTACTAGCACAGATACGCAGTATTTT. This gives the protein CASSSRAVTSTDTQYF.

In regard to this clonotype: One end of the junction varies from germline; a read error may be responsible. The genes are TRBV7-6 and TRBJ2-2, with TRBD2 matching 9 bases. This CDR3 is built from 18 residues. Germline V gene data show CDR1 as SGHVS and CDR2 as FNYEAQ. In nucleotides, the CDR3 is TGTGCTAGCAGCCAGAATCTAGGGACTAGCCTGAACACCGGGGAGCTGTTTTTT. It codes for CASSQNLGTSLNTGELFF.

Sample share makes this clonotype medium-sized. The CDR3 loop reads CSARVQGGEQFF. The DNA for the CDR3 is TGCAGTGCTAGAGTCCAGGGCGGTGAGCAGTTCTTC. The chain has TRBV20-1 and TRBJ2-1; tentative D call: TRBD1 (5 bases). Germline V lookup: CDR1 DFQATT, CDR2 SNEGSKA (reference sequence). This CDR3 is built from 12 residues. V was trimmed by 1 base and J by 9 bases, leaving 10 bases between them.

This chain links TRBV7-2 with TRBJ2-3; TRBD2 matches 9 bases. The V and J ends lost 5 bases and 3 bases, in that order; junction bases with no gene match: 6. The CDR3 loop spans 15 amino acids. Germline V lookup: CDR1 SGHTA, CDR2 FQGNSA. The DNA of the CDR3 is TGTGCCAGCAGCCCGCCCCTAGCGGGGACAGATACGCAGTATTTT. It encodes CASSPPLAGTDTQYF.

This clonotype came up once. The rearrangement links TRBV28 to TRBJ2-3; D is unresolved. The J call is uncertain, as TRBJ2-1 better fits the DNA end. CDR1 MDHEN and CDR2 SYDVKM come from the germline V gene. CDR3 size: 12 residues. The CDR3 spells CASSPLYNEQFF. For the CDR3, the DNA is TGTGCCAGCAGTCCCCTCTACAATGAGCAGTTCTTC.

The chain recombines TRBV27 with TRBJ2-4; D possibly corresponds to TRBD1 (6 bases). Near its end, the DNA agrees better with TRBJ2-7, so the J call may be wrong. Germline values: CDR1 MNHEY, CDR2 SMNVEV (reference sequence). The CDR3 has 15 amino acids. Written as DNA, the CDR3 is TGTGCCAGCAGTTTGGGGGCGCAGGGCCCCTACGAGCAGTACTTC. Its translation is CASSLGAQGPYEQYF.

The gene calls are TRBV28 and TRBJ2-3; D is undetermined. The CDR3 spans 14 residues. The V and J ends lost 8 bases and 5 bases respectively, with 17 bases between them. Per germline, CDR1 MDHEN and CDR2 SYDVKM. DNA of the CDR3: TGTGCCAGCCAACACCATGGCAAGGTAGATACGCAGTATTTT. Translating it yields CASQHHGKVDTQYF.

This clonotype was observed a handful of times. The genes are TRBV7-2 and TRBJ2-5; D gene unclear. Trimming cost V 2 bases and J 2 bases, with 6 bases left between them. CDR1 and CDR2 (germline): SGHTA, FQGNSA. This CDR3 is 13 amino acids long. The CDR3 coding sequence is TGTGCCAGCAGCTTATCCAGGCAAGAGACCCAGTACTTC. It yields the protein CASSLSRQETQYF.

The chain is built from TRBV28 and TRBJ2-2, with unresolved D. Gene TRBJ1-1 matches the end of the DNA better, so the J call may be wrong. The CDR3 extends over 13 amino acids. Germline assignment: CDR1 MDHEN and CDR2 SYDVKM. The CDR3 nucleotides are TGTGCCAGCAGTTTGGTTGGGAAGTTTGAAGCTTTCTTT. Amino acids: CASSLVGKFEAFF.

This chain connects TRBV6-4 to TRBJ2-3, with D maybe TRBD1 (6 bases). The DNA end is more similar to TRBJ1-1, so the J call may be wrong. The CDR3 sequence is 13 residues long. Per germline, CDR1 MRHNA and CDR2 SNTAGT. CDR3 region: CASRATGKTEAFF. The CDR3 DNA is TGTGCCAGCAGAGCTACAGGGAAAACTGAAGCTTTCTTT.

This chain uses TRBV6-6 with TRBJ1-1, with TRBD1 as a possible D gene (5 bases). CDR1 is MNHNY, CDR2 SVGAGI, per germline (reference sequence). V shed 8 bases and J shed 4 bases, with 20 bases lying between them. The CDR3 covers 15 residues. The CDR3 DNA follows: TGTGCCAGCGGTTCGATTCTGGGGGGTGGCACTGAAGCTTTCTTT. Translation gives CASGSILGGGTEAFF.

The J gene is TRBJ2-3, the V gene TRBV28; D possibly matches TRBD1 or TRBD2 (6 bases each). The J call could be wrong; TRBJ2-7 is a better fit for the DNA end. CDR1 and CDR2 (germline): MDHEN, SYDVKM. This CDR3 comprises 12 residues. The DNA of the CDR3 is TGTGCCAGCGAGGAGGGGGGTTACGAGCAGTACTTC. Amino acid sequence: CASEEGGYEQYF.

The chain links TRBV7-2 to TRBJ2-5; the D gene is possibly TRBD2 (6 bases). The J call is uncertain, as TRBJ2-1 better fits the DNA end. This CDR3 contains 16 residues. Germline values: CDR1 SGHTA, CDR2 FQGNSA. As DNA, the CDR3 is TGTGCCAGCAGCTACCTTCATGGGGGGTCCTACAATGAGCAGTTCTTC. Translated, it gives CASSYLHGGSYNEQFF.

The V gene is TRBV5-1, the J gene TRBJ1-2; D may be TRBD1 (6 bases). This CDR3 is 14 amino acids long. The germline gives CDR1 SGHRS, CDR2 YFSETQ. Trimming took 4 bases from V and 4 from J, leaving 14 bases between them. CDR3 in DNA: TGCGCCAGCAGCCGGGAGGAGGACAGCTATGGCTACACCTTC. This sequence encodes CASSREEDSYGYTF.

On this clonotype: A junction boundary mismatches the germline segment, possibly from a read error. This chain uses TRBV7-8 with TRBJ2-4, with 8 bases aligning to TRBD1. From germline, CDR1 is SGHVS and CDR2 FQNEAQ. The CDR3 has 14 amino acids. CDR3 protein: CASSFDRGRTEAFF. For the CDR3, the DNA is TGTGCCAGCAGCTTCGACAGGGGTAGGACTGAAGCTTTCTTC.

This chain uses TRBV7-2 with TRBJ2-3; D is ambiguous. This CDR3 is 14 amino acids long. Germline CDR1 is SGHTA and CDR2 is FQGNSA. V lost 2 bases and J 3 bases, leaving 9 bases between the germline ends. CDR3 nucleotide sequence: TGTGCCAGCAGCTTATTGTCCGCAACAGATACGCAGTATTTT. It translates to CASSLLSATDTQYF.

The rearrangement joins TRBV28 to TRBJ2-5, with 8 bases fitting TRBD2. The CDR3 length is 14 residues. V dropped 11 bases and J dropped 5; count of bases not matched to a gene: 13. Looked up from germline, CDR1 is MDHEN and CDR2 is SYDVKM. CDR3 sequence: CALSGRTSPETQYF. DNA for the CDR3: TGTGCCCTTTCCGGTCGGACTAGCCCTGAGACCCAGTACTTC.

The genes are TRBV28 and TRBJ2-1; TRBD2 is a possible D gene (6 bases). Germline assignment: CDR1 MDHEN and CDR2 SYDVKM. The CDR3 length is 18 residues. The V gene lost 5 bases and the J gene lost 0 bases, with 20 bases spanning the gap. The CDR3 bases are TGTGCCAGCAGTACGGCGGGATTTAGGGCTAGCTCCTACAATGAGCAGTTCTTC. This sequence encodes CASSTAGFRASSYNEQFF.

V usage is TRBV7-2 and J usage is TRBJ2-1, with 16 bases matching TRBD2. V was pared by 5 bases and J by 0 bases, with 4 bases of the junction left unmatched. The CDR3 runs to 18 residues. Looked up from germline, CDR1 is SGHTA and CDR2 is FQGNSA. The CDR3 nucleotides are TGTGCCAGCAGCATAGGGACTAGCGGGAGGGCCTCCTACAATGAGCAGTTCTTC. This encodes CASSIGTSGRASYNEQFF.

The chain links TRBV6-2 or TRBV6-3 to TRBJ2-3; unclear D gene. Germline CDR1 is MNHEY and CDR2 is SVGEGT. V shed 1 base and J shed 0 bases, with 8 bases lying between them. The CDR3 consists of 15 residues. CDR3 nucleotide sequence: TGTGCCAGCAGTTACTATCGTGCTAGCACAGATACGCAGTATTTT. It codes for CASSYYRASTDTQYF.